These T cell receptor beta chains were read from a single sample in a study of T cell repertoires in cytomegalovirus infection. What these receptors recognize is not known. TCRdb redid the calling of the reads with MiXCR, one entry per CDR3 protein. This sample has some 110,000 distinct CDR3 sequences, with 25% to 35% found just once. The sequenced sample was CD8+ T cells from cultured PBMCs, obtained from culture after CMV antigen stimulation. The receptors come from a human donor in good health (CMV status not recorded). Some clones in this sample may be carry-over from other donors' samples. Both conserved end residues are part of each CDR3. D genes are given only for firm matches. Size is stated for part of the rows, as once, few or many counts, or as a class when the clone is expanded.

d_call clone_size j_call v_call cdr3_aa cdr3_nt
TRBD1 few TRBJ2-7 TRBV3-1 CASSQSTQRTGRPYEQYF TGTGCCAGCAGCCAGTCCACCCAGCGGACAGGGCGGCCCTACGAGCAGTACTTC
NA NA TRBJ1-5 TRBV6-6 CASSYVWGTNQPQHF TGTGCCAGCAGTTACGTGTGGGGCACTAATCAGCCCCAGCATTTT
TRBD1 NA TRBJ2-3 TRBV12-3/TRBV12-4 CASSFRDRSSDTQYF TGTGCCAGCAGTTTCCGGGACAGGTCCTCAGATACGCAGTATTTT
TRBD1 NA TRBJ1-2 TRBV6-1 CASRQPGQPIGYTF TGTGCCAGCAGACAGCCGGGACAGCCTATTGGCTACACCTTC
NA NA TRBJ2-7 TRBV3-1 CASSQENYEQYF TGTGCCAGCAGCCAAGAAAACTACGAGCAGTACTTC
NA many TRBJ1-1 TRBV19 CASSGPDTEAFF TGTGCCAGTAGTGGGCCAGACACTGAAGCTTTCTTT
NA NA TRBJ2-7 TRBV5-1 CASGSTGTYEQYF TGCGCCAGCGGTTCTACAGGGACCTACGAGCAGTACTTC
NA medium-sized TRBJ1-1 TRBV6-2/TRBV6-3 CASSYSRGSAYMGTEAFF TGTGCCAGCAGTTACAGTAGGGGATCCGCCTATATGGGCACTGAAGCTTTCTTT
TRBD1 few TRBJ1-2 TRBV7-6 CASSARTGGGYGYTF TGTGCCAGCAGCGCGCGGACAGGGGGCGGCTATGGCTACACCTTC
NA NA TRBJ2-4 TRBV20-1 CSARPRGAKNIQYF TGCAGTGCTAGACCCAGAGGGGCCAAAAACATTCAGTACTTC
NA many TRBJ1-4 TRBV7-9 CASSLFEGVDEKLFF TGTGCCAGCAGCTTATTCGAGGGGGTGGATGAAAAACTGTTTTTT
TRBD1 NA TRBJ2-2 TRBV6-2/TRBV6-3 CASNEGQGDTGELFF TGTGCCAGCAACGAGGGACAGGGGGACACCGGGGAGCTGTTTTTT
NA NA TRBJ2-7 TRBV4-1 CASSHTEGDYEQYF TGCGCCAGCAGCCACACGGAGGGGGACTACGAGCAGTACTTC
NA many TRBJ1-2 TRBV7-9 CASSSRTGYTF TGTGCCAGCAGCTCACGGACTGGCTACACCTTC
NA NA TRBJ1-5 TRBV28 CASSLSPGPYSNQPQHF TGTGCCAGCAGTTTATCGCCCGGACCCTATAGCAATCAGCCCCAGCATTTT
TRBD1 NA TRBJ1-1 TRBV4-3 CASSQARVAGGDTEAFF TGCGCCAGCAGCCAAGCCCGGGTGGCAGGGGGGGACACTGAAGCTTTCTTT
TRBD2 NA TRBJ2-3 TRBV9 CASSGGGGVDTQYF TGTGCCAGCAGCGGGGGGGGAGGGGTGGATACGCAGTATTTT